This TCR beta chain is from a study of T-cell memory formation after mild COVID-19. Study observations and caveats: The main location of contracting CD4+ clones was CM and EM, and that of contracting CD8+ clones was EMRA.

To note about this clonotype: The antigen is undetermined.

The CDR3 runs 15 residues. J was trimmed by 5 bases and V by 6 bases; bases with no gene match: 5. Germline assignment: CDR1 MGHRA and CDR2 YSYEKL. MiXCR, run by TCRdb on the 5' RACE reads, gives a single entry per CDR3 protein. The sample holds hundreds of thousands of distinct CDR3 sequences, roughly 20% seen once. The source of this sequence is an adult woman who had mild COVID-19 (a few samples of this study predate the infection). Cell type and time point are not known. The sample was PBMCs or a T cell subset sorted from them (not recorded which). The chain couples TRBV4-1 to TRBJ2-2, with 11 bases fitting TRBD2. The CDR3 region has the DNA TGCGCCAGCAGGGTAGCGGGGGGGCGAACCGGGGAGCTGTTTTTT. This codes for CASRVAGGRTGELFF.